The entry below gives a single T cell receptor beta chain sequence along with its context. This CDR3 is built from 17 residues. Germline V gives CDR1 SQVTM, CDR2 ANQGSEA. J lost 5 bases, V lost 6 bases, and 18 bases had no gene match. Source study methods: Amplifying reference gene primers gave estimates of nucleated cell counts. TCRdb's copy holds only in-frame clones and misses some; the assay was immunoSEQ multiplex PCR. Clone size and V and J calls were adopted from that table, with D and trimming inferred from the DNA. Counted here are about 170,000 clones, approximately 87% occurring once; the ten biggest clones make up over 3.5%. This sample is part of a study of blood T cell repertoires in COVID-19. Turning to the study itself: Spain, Italy and the United States supplied samples that represented acute and convalescent COVID-19. Sources were T cells, B-cell-depleted T cells, or PBMCs; the material itself was cDNA or gDNA.

The sequence derives from a young man with active or convalescent COVID-19. The V gene is TRBV29-1, the J gene TRBJ1-1; 10 nucleotides line up with TRBD1. The sequenced sample consisted of peripheral blood. The CDR3 DNA follows: TGCAGCGTGGGAGTTTCGGGACAGGGGATCTTTCTTACTGAAGCTTTCTTT. This sequence encodes CSVGVSGQGIFLTEAFF. Based on the CDR3 plus reference TRBV29-1 and TRBJ1-1, the full variable domain is SAVISQKPSRDICQRGTSLTIQCQVDSQVTMMFWYRQQPGQSLTLIATANQGSEATYESGFVIDKFPISRPNLTFSTLTVSNMSPEDSSIYLCSVGVSGQGIFLTEAFFGQGTRLTVV.